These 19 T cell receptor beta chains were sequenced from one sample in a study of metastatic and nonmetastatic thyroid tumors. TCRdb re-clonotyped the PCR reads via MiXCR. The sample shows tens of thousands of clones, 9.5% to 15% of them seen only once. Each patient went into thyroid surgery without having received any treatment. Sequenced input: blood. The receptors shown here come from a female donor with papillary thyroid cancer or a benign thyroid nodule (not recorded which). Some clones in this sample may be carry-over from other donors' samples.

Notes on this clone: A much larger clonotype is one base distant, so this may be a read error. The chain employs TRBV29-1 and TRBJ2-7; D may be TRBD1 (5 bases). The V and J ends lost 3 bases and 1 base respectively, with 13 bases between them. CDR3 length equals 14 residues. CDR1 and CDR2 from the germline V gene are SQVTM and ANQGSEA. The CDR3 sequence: CSVDYRWHSYEQYF. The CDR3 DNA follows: TGCAGCGTTGATTACAGGTGGCATTCCTACGAGCAGTACTTC.

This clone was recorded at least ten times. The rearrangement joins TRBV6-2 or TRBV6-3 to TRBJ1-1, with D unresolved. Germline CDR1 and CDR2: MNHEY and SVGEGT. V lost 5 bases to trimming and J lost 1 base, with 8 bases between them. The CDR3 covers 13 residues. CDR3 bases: TGTGCCAGCAGTAATACAGAGAACACTGAAGCTTTCTTT. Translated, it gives CASSNTENTEAFF.

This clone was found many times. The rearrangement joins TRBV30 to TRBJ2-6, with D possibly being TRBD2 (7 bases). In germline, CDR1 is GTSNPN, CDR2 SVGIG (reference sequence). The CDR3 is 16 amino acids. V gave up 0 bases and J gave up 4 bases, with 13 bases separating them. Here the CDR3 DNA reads TGTGCCTGGAGTGTGGGGGGGGCTACCGGGGCCAACGTCCTGACTTTC. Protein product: CAWSVGGATGANVLTF. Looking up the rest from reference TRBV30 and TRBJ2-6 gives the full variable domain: SQTIHQWPATLVQPVGSPLSLECTVEGTSNPNLYWYRQAAGRGLQLLFYSVGIGQISSEVPQNLSASRPQDRQFILSSKKLLLSDSGFYLCAWSVGGATGANVLTFGAGSRLTVL.

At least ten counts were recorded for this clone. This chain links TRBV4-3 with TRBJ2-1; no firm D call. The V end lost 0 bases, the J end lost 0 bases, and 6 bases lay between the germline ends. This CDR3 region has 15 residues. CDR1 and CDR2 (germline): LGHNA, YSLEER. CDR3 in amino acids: CASSQDTRSYNEQFF. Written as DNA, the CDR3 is TGCGCCAGCAGCCAAGACACCCGCTCCTACAATGAGCAGTTCTTC.

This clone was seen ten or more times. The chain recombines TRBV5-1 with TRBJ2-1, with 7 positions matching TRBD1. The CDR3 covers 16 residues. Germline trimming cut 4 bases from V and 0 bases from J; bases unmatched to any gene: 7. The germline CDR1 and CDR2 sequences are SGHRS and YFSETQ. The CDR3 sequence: CASSPDRESSYNEQFF. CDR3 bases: TGCGCCAGCAGCCCCGACAGGGAGAGCTCCTACAATGAGCAGTTCTTC.

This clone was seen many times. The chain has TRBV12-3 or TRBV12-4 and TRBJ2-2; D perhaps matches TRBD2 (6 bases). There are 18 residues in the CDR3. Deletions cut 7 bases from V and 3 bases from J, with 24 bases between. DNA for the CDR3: TGTGCCAGCACCTGCGGGGACGGCTGGCCTCTAGACACCGGGGAGCTGTTTTTT. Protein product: CASTCGDGWPLDTGELFF.

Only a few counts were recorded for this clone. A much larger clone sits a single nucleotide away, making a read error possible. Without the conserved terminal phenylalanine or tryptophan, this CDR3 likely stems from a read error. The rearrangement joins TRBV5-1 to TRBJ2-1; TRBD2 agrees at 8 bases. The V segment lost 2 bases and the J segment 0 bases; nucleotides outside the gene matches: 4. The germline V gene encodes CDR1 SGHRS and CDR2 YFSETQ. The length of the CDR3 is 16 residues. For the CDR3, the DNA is TGCGCCAGCAGCTTCGGCGGGAGGAGCTCCTACAATGAGCAGTTCCTC. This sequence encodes CASSFGGRSSYNEQFL.

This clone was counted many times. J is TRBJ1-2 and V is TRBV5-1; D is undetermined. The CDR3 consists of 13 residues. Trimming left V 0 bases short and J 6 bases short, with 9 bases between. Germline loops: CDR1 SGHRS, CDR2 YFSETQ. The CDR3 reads CASSLGGVDGYTF. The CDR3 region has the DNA TGCGCCAGCAGCTTGGGTGGGGTGGATGGCTACACCTTC. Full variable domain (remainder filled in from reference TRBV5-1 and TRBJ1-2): KAGVTQTPRYLIKTRGQQVTLSCSPISGHRSVSWYQQTPGQGLQFLFEYFSETQRNKGNFPGRFSGRQFSNSRSEMNVSTLELGDSALYLCASSLGGVDGYTFGSGTRLTVV.

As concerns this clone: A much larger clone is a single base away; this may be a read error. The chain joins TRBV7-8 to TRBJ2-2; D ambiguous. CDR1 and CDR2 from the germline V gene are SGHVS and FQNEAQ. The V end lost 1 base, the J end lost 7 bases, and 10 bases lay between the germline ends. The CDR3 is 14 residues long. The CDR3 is CASSLGPAYGELFF. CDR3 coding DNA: TGTGCCAGCAGCTTAGGACCTGCTTACGGGGAGCTGTTTTTT. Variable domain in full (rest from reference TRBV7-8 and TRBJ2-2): GAGVSQSPRYKVAKRGQDVALRCDPISGHVSLFWYQQALGQGPEFLTYFQNEAQLDKSGLPSDRFFAERPEGSVSTLKIQRTQQEDSAVYLCASSLGPAYGELFFGEGSRLTVL.

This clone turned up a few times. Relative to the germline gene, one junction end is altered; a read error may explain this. The CDR3 sequence: CASSLGTSGREEAQYF. The CDR3 DNA reads TGTGCCAGCAGCTTAGGGACTAGCGGGAGGGAAGAGGCCCAGTACTTC. The chain employs TRBV11-2 and TRBJ2-5; 15 bases are a match to TRBD2. The CDR3 is made up of 16 amino acids. Germline V CDR1 and CDR2: SGHAT, FQNNGV.

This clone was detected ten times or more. In DNA form, the CDR3 reads TGCAGTGCTAGTCGACTAGCGGGGGGTAACAAGGATGAGCAGTTCTTC. Amino acids: CSASRLAGGNKDEQFF. The chain is built from TRBV20-1 and TRBJ2-1, with 13 bases aligning to TRBD2. Germline V gene sequence: CDR1 DFQATT, CDR2 SNEGSKA (reference sequence). The CDR3 is made up of 16 amino acids. With V trimmed by 3 bases and J by 8 bases, 10 bases remained unmatched.

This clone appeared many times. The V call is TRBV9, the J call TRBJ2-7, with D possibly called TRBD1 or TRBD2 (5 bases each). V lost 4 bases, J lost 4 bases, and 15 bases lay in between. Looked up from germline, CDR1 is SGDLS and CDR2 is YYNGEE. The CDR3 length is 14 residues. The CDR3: CASSSRDGQYEQYF. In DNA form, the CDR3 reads TGTGCCAGCAGCTCCCGGGACGGTCAATACGAGCAGTACTTC.

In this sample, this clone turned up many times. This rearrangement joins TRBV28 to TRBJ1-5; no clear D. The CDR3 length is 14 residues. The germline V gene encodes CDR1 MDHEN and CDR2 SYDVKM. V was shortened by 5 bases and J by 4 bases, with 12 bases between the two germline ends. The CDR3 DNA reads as TGTGCCAGCAGTCTGCATACGGGAAATCAGCCCCAGCATTTT. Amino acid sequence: CASSLHTGNQPQHF.

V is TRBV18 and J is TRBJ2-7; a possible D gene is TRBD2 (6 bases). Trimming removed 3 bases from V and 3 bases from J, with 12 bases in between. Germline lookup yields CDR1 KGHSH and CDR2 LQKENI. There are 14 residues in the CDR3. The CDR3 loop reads CASSPGLWDYEQYF. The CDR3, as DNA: TGTGCCAGCTCACCTGGACTATGGGACTACGAGCAGTACTTC.

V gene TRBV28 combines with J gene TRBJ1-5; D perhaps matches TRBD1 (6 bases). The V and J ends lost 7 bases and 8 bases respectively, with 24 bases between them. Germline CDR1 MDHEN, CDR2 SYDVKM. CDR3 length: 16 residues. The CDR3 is CASNLIRDTASEPQHF. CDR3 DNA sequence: TGTGCCAGCAATCTCATCCGGGACACCGCATCGGAGCCCCAGCATTTT.

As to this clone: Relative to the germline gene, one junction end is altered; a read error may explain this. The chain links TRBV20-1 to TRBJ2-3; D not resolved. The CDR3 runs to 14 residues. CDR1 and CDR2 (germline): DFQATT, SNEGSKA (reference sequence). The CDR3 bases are TGCAGTGCTAGCGTGGCGTCTGGCACATATACGCAGTATTTT. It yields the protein CSASVASGTYTQYF.

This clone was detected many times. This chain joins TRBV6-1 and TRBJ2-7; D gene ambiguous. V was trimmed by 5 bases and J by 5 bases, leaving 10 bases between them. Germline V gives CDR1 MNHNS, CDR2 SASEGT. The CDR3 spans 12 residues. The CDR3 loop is CASSWPWNEQYF. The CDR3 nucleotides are TGTGCCAGCAGTTGGCCTTGGAACGAGCAGTACTTC.

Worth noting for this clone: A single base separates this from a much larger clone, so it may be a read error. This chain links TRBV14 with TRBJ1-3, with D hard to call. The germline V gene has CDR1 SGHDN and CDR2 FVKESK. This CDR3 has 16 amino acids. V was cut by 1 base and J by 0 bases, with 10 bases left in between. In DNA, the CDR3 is TGTGCCAGCAGCCAAGGTCTGGCACGCTCTGGAAACACCATATATTTT. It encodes CASSQGLARSGNTIYF. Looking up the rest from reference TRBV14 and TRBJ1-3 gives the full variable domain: EAGVTQFPSHSVIEKGQTVTLRCDPISGHDNLYWYRRVMGKEIKFLLHFVKESKQDESGMPNNRFLAERTGGTYSTLKVQPAELEDSGVYFCASSQGLARSGNTIYFGEGSWLTVV.

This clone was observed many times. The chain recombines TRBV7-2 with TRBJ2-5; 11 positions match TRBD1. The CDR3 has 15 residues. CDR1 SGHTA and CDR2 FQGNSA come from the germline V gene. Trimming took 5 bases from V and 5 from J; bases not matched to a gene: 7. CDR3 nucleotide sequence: TGTGCCAGCAGCCGGGACAGGGGGAATTTCGAGACCCAGTACTTC. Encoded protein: CASSRDRGNFETQYF.